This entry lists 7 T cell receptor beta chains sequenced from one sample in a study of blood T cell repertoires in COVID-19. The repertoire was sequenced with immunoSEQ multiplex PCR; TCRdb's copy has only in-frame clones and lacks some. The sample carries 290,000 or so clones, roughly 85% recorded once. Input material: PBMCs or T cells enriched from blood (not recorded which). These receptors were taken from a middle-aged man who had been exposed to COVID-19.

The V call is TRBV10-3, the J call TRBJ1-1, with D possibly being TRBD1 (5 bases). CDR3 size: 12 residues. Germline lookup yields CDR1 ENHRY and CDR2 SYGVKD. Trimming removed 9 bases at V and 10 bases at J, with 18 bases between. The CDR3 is CAIGSSGNVAFF. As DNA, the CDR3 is TGTGCCATTGGATCCTCAGGGAACGTAGCTTTCTTT.

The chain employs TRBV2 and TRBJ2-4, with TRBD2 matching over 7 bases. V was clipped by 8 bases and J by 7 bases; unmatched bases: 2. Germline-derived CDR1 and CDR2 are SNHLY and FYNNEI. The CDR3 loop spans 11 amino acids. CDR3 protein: CASRLANIQYF. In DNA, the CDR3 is TGTGCCAGCCGACTAGCCAACATTCAGTACTTC.

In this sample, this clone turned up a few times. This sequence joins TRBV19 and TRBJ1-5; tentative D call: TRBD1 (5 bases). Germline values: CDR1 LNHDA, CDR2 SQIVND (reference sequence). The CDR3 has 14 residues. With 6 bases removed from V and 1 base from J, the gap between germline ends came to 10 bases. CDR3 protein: CASSKTESNQPQHF. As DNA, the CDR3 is TGTGCCAGTAGCAAGACAGAGAGCAATCAGCCCCAGCATTTT. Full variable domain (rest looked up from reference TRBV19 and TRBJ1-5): DGGITQSPKYLFRKEGQNVTLSCEQNLNHDAMYWYRQDPGQGLRLIYYSQIVNDFQKGDIAEGYSVSREKKESFPLTVTSAQKNPTAFYLCASSKTESNQPQHFGDGTRLSIL.

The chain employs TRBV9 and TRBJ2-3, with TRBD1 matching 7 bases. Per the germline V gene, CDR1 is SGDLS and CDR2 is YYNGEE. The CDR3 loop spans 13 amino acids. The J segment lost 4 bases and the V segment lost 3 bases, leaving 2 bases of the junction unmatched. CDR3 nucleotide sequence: TGTGCCAGCAGCGGGCAGGGGGCAGATACGCAGTATTTT. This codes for CASSGQGADTQYF.

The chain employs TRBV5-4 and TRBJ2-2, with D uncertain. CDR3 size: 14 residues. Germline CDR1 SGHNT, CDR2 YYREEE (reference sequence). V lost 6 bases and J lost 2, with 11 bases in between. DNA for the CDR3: TGTGCCAGCATGAGCCTCCAAAACACCGGGGAGCTGTTTTTT. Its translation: CASMSLQNTGELFF.

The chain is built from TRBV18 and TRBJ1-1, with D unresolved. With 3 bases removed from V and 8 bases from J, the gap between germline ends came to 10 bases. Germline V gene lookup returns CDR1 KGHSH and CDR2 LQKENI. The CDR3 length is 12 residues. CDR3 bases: TGTGCCAGCTCACCGTCTGGGCGCGAAGCTTTCTTT. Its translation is CASSPSGREAFF.

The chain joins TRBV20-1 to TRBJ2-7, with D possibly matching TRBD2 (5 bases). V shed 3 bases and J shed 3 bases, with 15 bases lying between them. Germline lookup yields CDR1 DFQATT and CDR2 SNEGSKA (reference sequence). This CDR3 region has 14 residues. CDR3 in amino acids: CSASRPTGGYEQYF. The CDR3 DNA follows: TGCAGTGCTAGTAGGCCCACCGGAGGCTACGAGCAGTACTTC.